What follows describes a single TCR beta chain. Its antigen remains unidentified. Naive CD8+ T cells had a CD45RO-CCR7+CD27+CD95- phenotype. The length of the CDR3 is 18 residues. Germline V gene lookup returns CDR1 SEHNR and CDR2 FQNEAQ (reference sequence). The sample originates from a study of CXCR3-negative and CXCR3-positive naive CD8 T cells. Researchers prepared the TRB cDNA libraries using 5' RACE with UMI labels. After re-calling the 5' RACE reads, TCRdb lists one entry per CDR3 protein, DNA absent. Its table records some 61,000 distinct CDR3 sequences. Study conclusions and caveats: Diversity in memory CD8+ cells fell much lower than the comparably high levels seen in both naive subsets. Cryopreserved PBMCs had partly decreased CXCR3 expression; fresh PBMCs were used in most assays. Researchers reported similar TRBV-TRBJ usage in naive CXCR3-negative and CXCR3-positive cells, though memory differed.

The sequence was obtained from a human donor in good health. Some clones in this sample may be carry-over from other donors' samples. Material: naive CXCR3- CD8+ T cells from blood. Documented subset: CD45RO-CCR7+CD27+CD95- naive CD8+ T cells lacking CXCR3 (TNR3-). The V call is TRBV7-9, the J call TRBJ2-1. CDR3 residues: CASSLAGRGLDPSNEQSF.